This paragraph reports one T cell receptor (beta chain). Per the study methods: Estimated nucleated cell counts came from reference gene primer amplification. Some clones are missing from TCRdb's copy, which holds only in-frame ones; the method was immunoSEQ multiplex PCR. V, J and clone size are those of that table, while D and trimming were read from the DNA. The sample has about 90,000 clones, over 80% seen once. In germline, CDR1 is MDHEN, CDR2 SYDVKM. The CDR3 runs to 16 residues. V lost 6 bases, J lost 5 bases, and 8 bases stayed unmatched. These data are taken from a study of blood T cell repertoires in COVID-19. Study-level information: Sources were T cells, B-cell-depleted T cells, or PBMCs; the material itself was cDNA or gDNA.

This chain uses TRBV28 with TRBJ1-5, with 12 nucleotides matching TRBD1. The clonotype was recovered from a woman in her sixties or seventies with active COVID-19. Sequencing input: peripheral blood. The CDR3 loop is CASSPSGTGGDQPQHF. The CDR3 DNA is TGTGCCAGCAGCCCGTCCGGGACAGGGGGCGATCAGCCCCAGCATTTT.